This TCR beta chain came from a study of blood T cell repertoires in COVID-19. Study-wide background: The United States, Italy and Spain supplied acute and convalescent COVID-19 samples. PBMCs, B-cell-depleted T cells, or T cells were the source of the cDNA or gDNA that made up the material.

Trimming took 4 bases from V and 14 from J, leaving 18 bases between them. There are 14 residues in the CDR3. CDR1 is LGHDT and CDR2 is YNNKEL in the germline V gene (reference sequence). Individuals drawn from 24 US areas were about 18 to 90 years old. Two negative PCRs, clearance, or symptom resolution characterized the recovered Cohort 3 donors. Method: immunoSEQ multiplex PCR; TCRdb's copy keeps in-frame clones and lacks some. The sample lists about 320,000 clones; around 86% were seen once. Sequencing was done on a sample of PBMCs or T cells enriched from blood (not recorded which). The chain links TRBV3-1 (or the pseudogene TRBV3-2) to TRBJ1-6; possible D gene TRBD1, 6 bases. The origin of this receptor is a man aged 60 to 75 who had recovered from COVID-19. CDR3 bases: TGTGCCAGCAGCCCTCAGAGGGGGTCTGGGGCCCTCCACTTT. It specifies CASSPQRGSGALHF.